This T cell receptor beta chain was documented in a study of blood T cell repertoires in COVID-19. About the research overall: T cells, B-cell-depleted T cells, or PBMCs provided the cDNA or gDNA that served as material.

The V and J ends lost 2 bases and 1 base respectively, with 15 bases between them. The CDR3 has 16 amino acids. Per the germline V gene, CDR1 is MGHRA and CDR2 is YSYEKL. Original analysis: Researchers report that nucleated cell counts were estimated from reference gene primer amplification. The table came from immunoSEQ multiplex PCR; TCRdb's copy has only in-frame clones and leaves some out. V and J calls and clone size are copied from that table; D and trimming were computed from the DNA. The sample includes about 330,000 clones, 70% to 90% of them seen just once. This TCR was recovered from a woman aged 45-60 years with active or convalescent COVID-19. Sequencing was done on a sample of peripheral blood. The gene calls are TRBV4-1 and TRBJ2-7, with D perhaps matching TRBD1 (6 bases). For the CDR3, the DNA is TGCGCCAGCAGCCAAATGGCGACCAGGGGATCCTACGAGCAGTACTTC. It specifies CASSQMATRGSYEQYF.